Below are 28 T cell receptor beta chains sequenced from a single sample in a study of shared clonotypes between healthy human individuals. TCRdb keeps only in-frame clones here, not all; method: immunoSEQ multiplex PCR. This table has some 1,900,000 clones, about 95% appearing once. Only CD45RO-negative cells positively selected for CCR7 counted as naive CD8 cells, so terminally differentiated effector memory CD45RA+ cells were excluded. The sample comprised naive CD8+ T cells sorted from blood. These receptors originate from a man aged 18 to 29 in good health.

The genes are TRBV7-6 and TRBJ1-1; tentative D call: TRBD1 (6 bases). Germline loops: CDR1 SGHVS, CDR2 FNYEAQ. V dropped 6 bases and J dropped 4 bases, with 12 bases sitting between them. CDR3 size: 13 residues. The CDR3 region has the DNA TGTGCCAGCAGGCCAGGGGTGGCCACTGAAGCTTTCTTT. Amino acids: CASRPGVATEAFF.

The rearrangement joins TRBV7-9 to TRBJ1-1, with 9 positions matching TRBD1. Germline assignment: CDR1 SEHNR and CDR2 FQNEAQ (reference sequence). The V segment lost 4 bases and the J segment 11 bases; nucleotides outside the gene matches: 17. CDR3 length equals 16 residues. The CDR3 DNA reads as TGTGCCAGCAGCTGGGACAGGGTAGAAGTCGAGAGGGGCGCTTTCTTT. Residues: CASSWDRVEVERGAFF. Looking up the rest from reference TRBV7-9 and TRBJ1-1 gives the full variable domain: DTGVSQNPRHKITKRGQNVTFRCDPISEHNRLYWYRQTLGQGPEFLTYFQNEAQLEKSRLLSDRFSAERPKGSFSTLEIQRTEQGDSAMYLCASSWDRVEVERGAFFGQGTRLTVV.

The V call is TRBV4-1, the J call TRBJ2-1; D might be TRBD2 (6 bases). CDR3 size: 15 residues. The germline V gene has CDR1 MGHRA and CDR2 YSYEKL. V lost 3 bases to trimming and J lost 0 bases, with 9 bases between them. DNA for the CDR3: TGCGCCAGCAGCCAGACGGGGGACTCCTACAATGAGCAGTTCTTC. Its protein is CASSQTGDSYNEQFF.

The chain carries TRBV28 and TRBJ1-6, with D perhaps matching TRBD1 (6 bases). This CDR3 has 15 residues. CDR1 is MDHEN and CDR2 is SYDVKM in the germline V gene. Trimming pared 0 bases from V and 7 bases from J, leaving 10 bases between. The CDR3 nucleotides read TGTGCCAGCAGTTTATGGGCGGGGGGCAATTCACCCCTCCACTTT. Protein product: CASSLWAGGNSPLHF.

The V gene is TRBV30, the J gene TRBJ1-4; D is perhaps TRBD1 (6 bases). Trimming removed 8 bases at V and 0 bases at J, with 19 bases between. Germline V gives CDR1 GTSNPN, CDR2 SVGIG (reference sequence). The CDR3 runs to 16 residues. CDR3 protein: CAGILVWTATNEKLFF. The CDR3 DNA sequence: TGTGCCGGGATATTGGTTTGGACAGCAACTAATGAAAAACTGTTTTTT.

This chain joins TRBV27 and TRBJ2-1; perhaps TRBD2 as D (6 bases). Germline loops: CDR1 MNHEY, CDR2 SMNVEV (reference sequence). The ends were cut back, 1 base at V and 7 bases at J, with 20 bases in the middle. The CDR3 is 17 amino acids. CDR3 sequence: CASSLFVTVSGENEQFF. The CDR3 region has the DNA TGTGCCAGCAGTTTATTCGTTACCGTTAGCGGTGAGAATGAGCAGTTCTTC.

This clone was observed once. J is TRBJ2-3 and V is TRBV7-9; unclear D gene. V was trimmed by 5 bases and J by 1 base, leaving 19 bases between them. Germline V gene sequence: CDR1 SEHNR, CDR2 FQNEAQ (reference sequence). This CDR3 is built from 17 residues. DNA of the CDR3: TGTGCCAGCAGCCCCCCTCGGCAGTCGATAGGCACAGATACGCAGTATTTT. Protein: CASSPPRQSIGTDTQYF.

This clone has only one observation. The chain is built from TRBV6-4 and TRBJ2-7; 9 bases are shared with TRBD1. Germline loops: CDR1 MRHNA, CDR2 SNTAGT. This CDR3 contains 16 residues. V was pared by 0 bases and J by 2 bases, with 5 bases of the junction left unmatched. In nucleotides, the CDR3 is TGTGCCAGCAGTGACTCGAAACAGGGGGCCGCCTACGAGCAGTACTTC. It is translated as CASSDSKQGAAYEQYF.

The chain employs TRBV11-2 and TRBJ1-5; maybe TRBD1 (6 bases). The CDR3 has 16 amino acids. V was trimmed by 1 base and J by 5 bases, leaving 15 bases between them. Germline loops: CDR1 SGHAT, CDR2 FQNNGV. CDR3: CASSLVRGDTYQPQHF. The DNA for the CDR3 is TGTGCCAGCAGCTTAGTTAGGGGGGACACTTATCAGCCCCAGCATTTT.

The gene calls are TRBV28 and TRBJ1-5; D might be TRBD1 (5 bases). V shed 7 bases and J shed 3 bases, with 13 bases lying between them. This CDR3 comprises 14 residues. Per the germline V gene, CDR1 is MDHEN and CDR2 is SYDVKM. CDR3 sequence (DNA): TGTGCCAGCACCCCCACAGGTATCAATCAGCCCCAGCATTTT. Protein product: CASTPTGINQPQHF.

CDR3 sequence (DNA): TGTGCCAGCAGTCTCCGGGAGGGTGGGTACGAGCAGTACTTC. Its protein product is CASSLREGGYEQYF. The chain carries TRBV5-4 and TRBJ2-7; 8 bases are shared with TRBD2. V dropped 5 bases and J dropped 4; count of bases not matched to a gene: 8. The CDR3 spans 14 residues. The germline CDR1 and CDR2 sequences are SGHNT and YYREEE (reference sequence).

This chain uses TRBV28 with TRBJ1-4; 8 positions agree with TRBD1. From germline, CDR1 is MDHEN and CDR2 SYDVKM. The CDR3 sequence is 15 residues long. Trimming at V came to 5 bases and at J to 5 bases, leaving 7 bases not matched to a gene. The CDR3 nucleotides are TGTGCCAGCAGTGCTAGGACAGGGTTAAATGAAAAACTGTTTTTT. This gives the protein CASSARTGLNEKLFF.

The chain links TRBV29-1 to TRBJ2-7, with 9 bases aligning to TRBD1. The CDR3 runs 13 residues. Germline values: CDR1 SQVTM, CDR2 ANQGSEA. V was clipped by 6 bases and J by 4 bases; unmatched bases: 7. The CDR3 is CSVSGTGMYEQYF. CDR3 DNA: TGCAGCGTGAGTGGGACAGGGATGTACGAGCAGTACTTC.

The V call is TRBV27, the J call TRBJ2-1; possible D gene TRBD2, 6 bases. CDR3 size: 16 residues. Between the trimmed V and J ends, which lost 3 bases and 0 bases, there was a span of 12 bases. Germline lookup yields CDR1 MNHEY and CDR2 SMNVEV (reference sequence). This chain's CDR3 is CASSFAQGGSYNEQFF. CDR3 sequence (DNA): TGTGCCAGCAGTTTTGCTCAGGGAGGCTCCTACAATGAGCAGTTCTTC.

V is TRBV18 and J is TRBJ1-2; tentatively, D is TRBD1 (5 bases). This CDR3 comprises 13 residues. Trimming cost V 2 bases and J 6 bases, with 10 bases left between them. The germline CDR1 and CDR2 sequences are KGHSH and LQKENI. The CDR3 spells CASSPNEGNGYTF. DNA of the CDR3: TGTGCCAGCTCACCAAATGAGGGGAATGGCTACACCTTC. Full variable domain (missing parts from reference TRBV18 and TRBJ1-2): NAGVMQNPRHLVRRRGQEARLRCSPMKGHSHVYWYRQLPEEGLKFMVYLQKENIIDESGMPKERFSAEFPKEGPSILRIQQVVRGDSAAYFCASSPNEGNGYTFGSGTRLTVV.

The chain employs TRBV7-2 and TRBJ2-2, with 8 bases identical to TRBD2. Germline V gene sequence: CDR1 SGHTA, CDR2 FQGNSA. The CDR3 loop spans 17 amino acids. V trimming: 3 bases; J trimming: 2 bases; junction bases outside the gene matches: 8. The CDR3 coding sequence is TGTGCCAGCAGCTTTGGTCTAGCGGGCGTCAACACCGGGGAGCTGTTTTTT. Residues: CASSFGLAGVNTGELFF.

The V gene is TRBV4-1, the J gene TRBJ1-1; perhaps TRBD1 as D (5 bases). The germline CDR1 and CDR2 sequences are MGHRA and YSYEKL. The CDR3 is made up of 13 amino acids. Trimming removed 4 bases at V and 3 bases at J, with 9 bases between. The CDR3 region has the DNA TGCGCCAGCAGCCTTGGGGCCTACACTGAAGCTTTCTTT. This sequence encodes CASSLGAYTEAFF.

The chain has TRBV7-9 and TRBJ2-5, with D hard to call. This CDR3 has 15 residues. Germline assignment: CDR1 SEHNR and CDR2 FQNEAQ (reference sequence). With 3 bases removed from V and 3 bases from J, the gap between germline ends came to 14 bases. The CDR3: CASSFTGPQEETQYF. CDR3 nucleotide sequence: TGTGCCAGCAGCTTTACGGGCCCCCAGGAAGAGACCCAGTACTTC.

The genes are TRBV7-2 and TRBJ2-5; 9 bases fit TRBD2. The CDR3 has 13 residues. The germline CDR1 and CDR2 sequences are SGHTA and FQGNSA. V gave up 4 bases and J gave up 7 bases; unmatched junction bases: 4. The DNA for the CDR3 is TGTGCCAGCAGCTCGATTAGCGGGAGGACCCAGTACTTC. This encodes CASSSISGRTQYF.

This chain joins TRBV7-8 and TRBJ2-7; no clear D. The CDR3 spans 14 residues. From germline, CDR1 is SGHVS and CDR2 FQNEAQ. V lost 4 bases and J lost 2, with 12 bases in between. The CDR3 DNA reads TGTGCCAGCAGCTCGTTGCCCCGTACCTACGAGCAGTACTTC. This codes for CASSSLPRTYEQYF.

J is TRBJ2-1 and V is TRBV7-9, with D uncertain. V lost 6 bases to trimming and J lost 2 bases, with 14 bases between them. Germline CDR1 SEHNR, CDR2 FQNEAQ (reference sequence). The CDR3 is made up of 15 amino acids. CDR3 sequence (DNA): TGTGCCAGCAGTCCAGCAAATAACGCCTACAATGAGCAGTTCTTC. Encoded protein: CASSPANNAYNEQFF.

This clone was detected only a few times. The chain couples TRBV7-9 to TRBJ1-5; 7 nucleotides line up with TRBD1. The CDR3 covers 19 residues. Per germline, CDR1 SEHNR and CDR2 FQNEAQ (reference sequence). V was pared by 5 bases and J by 3 bases, with 19 bases of the junction left unmatched. The CDR3 region is CASSDTRGQAGRNNQPQHF. Written as DNA, the CDR3 is TGTGCCAGCAGCGACACACGCGGACAGGCCGGCAGGAACAATCAGCCCCAGCATTTT.

This clone appeared once. The chain combines TRBV4-1 with TRBJ1-1; 7 bases agree with TRBD1. This CDR3 is built from 15 residues. J lost 3 bases, V lost 2 bases, and 6 bases had no gene match. Germline V gives CDR1 MGHRA, CDR2 YSYEKL. CDR3 sequence: CASSQLTGLDTEAFF. The CDR3 nucleotides are TGCGCCAGCAGCCAACTGACAGGGTTGGACACTGAAGCTTTCTTT.

The genes are TRBV5-3 and TRBJ2-7; 8 bases line up with TRBD1. TRBV5-3 is filed as an ORF, its function uncertain. The CDR3 totals 13 residues. With 8 bases clipped from V and 7 bases from J, the junction kept 11 bases outside the gene matches. CDR3: CARTLTGTGEQYF. In DNA form, the CDR3 reads TGTGCCAGGACACTGACAGGGACAGGAGAGCAGTACTTC.

The chain uses TRBV7-2 and TRBJ2-7, with TRBD2 as a possible D gene (5 bases). Germline V gene data show CDR1 as SGHTA and CDR2 as FQGNSA. Deletions cut 1 base from V and 2 bases from J, with 9 bases between. The CDR3 is 14 amino acids. CDR3 sequence reads: CASSLDSGTYEQYF. The CDR3, as DNA: TGTGCCAGCAGCTTAGACTCGGGGACCTACGAGCAGTACTTC.

The J gene is TRBJ1-1, the V gene TRBV27; the D is unclear. Trimming removed 2 bases at V and 3 bases at J, with 10 bases between. Germline loops: CDR1 MNHEY, CDR2 SMNVEV (reference sequence). The CDR3 contains 14 residues. Here the CDR3 DNA reads TGTGCCAGCAGTTTACGTGCAGCATACACTGAAGCTTTCTTT. This codes for CASSLRAAYTEAFF.

The CDR3 bases are TGTGCCAGCAGTGAGACAGGGTGGCAAGAGACCCAGTACTTC. Residues: CASSETGWQETQYF. The chain carries TRBV28 and TRBJ2-5, with 7 bases that match TRBD1. Germline V lookup: CDR1 MDHEN, CDR2 SYDVKM. The CDR3 has 14 amino acids. J gave up 2 bases and V 5 bases, and 5 bases lay outside the gene matches.

The rearrangement links TRBV6-5 to TRBJ2-1; 7 positions match TRBD2. The CDR3 totals 13 residues. The V gene end was trimmed by 5 bases and the J gene end by 4 bases; junction bases not matched to a gene: 2. Germline V gene sequence: CDR1 MNHEY, CDR2 SVGAGI. The CDR3 nucleotides are TGTGCCAGCAGTAGCGGGAATTACAATGAGCAGTTCTTC. This gives the protein CASSSGNYNEQFF.